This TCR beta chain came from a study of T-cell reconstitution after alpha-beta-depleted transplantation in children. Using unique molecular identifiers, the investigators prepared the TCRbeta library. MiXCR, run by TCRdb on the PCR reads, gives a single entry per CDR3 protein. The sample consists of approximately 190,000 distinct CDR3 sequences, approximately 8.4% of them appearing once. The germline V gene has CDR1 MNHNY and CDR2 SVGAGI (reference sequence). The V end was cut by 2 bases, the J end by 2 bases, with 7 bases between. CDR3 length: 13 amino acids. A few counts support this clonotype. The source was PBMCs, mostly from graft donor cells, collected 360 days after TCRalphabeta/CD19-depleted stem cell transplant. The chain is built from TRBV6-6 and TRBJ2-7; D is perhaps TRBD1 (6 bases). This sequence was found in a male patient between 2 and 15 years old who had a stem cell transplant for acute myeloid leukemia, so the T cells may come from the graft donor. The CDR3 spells CASSYDRTYEQYV. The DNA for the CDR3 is TGTGCCAGCAGTTACGACAGGACCTACGAGCAGTACGTC.